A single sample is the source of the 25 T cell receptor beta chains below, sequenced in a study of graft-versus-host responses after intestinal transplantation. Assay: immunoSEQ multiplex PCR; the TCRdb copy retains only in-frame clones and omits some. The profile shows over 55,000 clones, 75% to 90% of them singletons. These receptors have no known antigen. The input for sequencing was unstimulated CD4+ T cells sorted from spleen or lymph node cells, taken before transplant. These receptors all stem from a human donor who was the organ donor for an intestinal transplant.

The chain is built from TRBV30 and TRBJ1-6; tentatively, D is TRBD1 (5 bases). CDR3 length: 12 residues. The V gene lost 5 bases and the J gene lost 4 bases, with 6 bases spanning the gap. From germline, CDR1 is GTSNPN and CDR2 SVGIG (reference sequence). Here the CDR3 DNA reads TGTGCCTGGGACAGTTATAATTCACCCCTCCACTTT. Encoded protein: CAWDSYNSPLHF.

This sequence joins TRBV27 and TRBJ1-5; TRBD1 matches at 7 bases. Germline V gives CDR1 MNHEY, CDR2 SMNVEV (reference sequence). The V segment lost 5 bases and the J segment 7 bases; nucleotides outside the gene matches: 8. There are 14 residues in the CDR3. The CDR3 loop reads CASSGTALRQPQHF. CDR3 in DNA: TGTGCCAGCAGTGGGACAGCCTTAAGACAGCCCCAGCATTTT.

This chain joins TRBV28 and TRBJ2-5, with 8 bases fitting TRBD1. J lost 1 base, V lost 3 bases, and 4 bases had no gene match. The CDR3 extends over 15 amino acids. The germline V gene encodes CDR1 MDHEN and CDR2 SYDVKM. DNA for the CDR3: TGTGCCAGCAGTTTGTGGGGGACAGGCCAAGAGACCCAGTACTTC. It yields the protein CASSLWGTGQETQYF.

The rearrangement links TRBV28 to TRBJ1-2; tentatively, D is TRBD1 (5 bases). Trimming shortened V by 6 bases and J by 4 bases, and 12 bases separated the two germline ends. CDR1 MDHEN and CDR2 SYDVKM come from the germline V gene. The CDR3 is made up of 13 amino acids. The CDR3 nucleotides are TGTGCCAGCAGCACAGGACAATTCTATGGCTACACCTTC. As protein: CASSTGQFYGYTF.

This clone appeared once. CDR3 region: CASSQDLRLAGAASTDTQYF. The DNA for the CDR3 is TGCGCCAGCAGCCAAGATCTTAGACTAGCGGGGGCCGCTAGCACAGATACGCAGTATTTT. The chain is built from TRBV4-1 and TRBJ2-3, with 12 nucleotides matching TRBD2. V trimming: 0 bases; J trimming: 0 bases; junction bases outside the gene matches: 10. CDR1 is MGHRA and CDR2 is YSYEKL in the germline V gene. This CDR3 is built from 20 residues.

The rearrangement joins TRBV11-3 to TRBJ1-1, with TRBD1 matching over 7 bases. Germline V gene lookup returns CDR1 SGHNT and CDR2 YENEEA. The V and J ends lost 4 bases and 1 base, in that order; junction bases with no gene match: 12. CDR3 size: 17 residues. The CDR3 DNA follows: TGTGCCAGCAGCTCCTTTCACACGGGACAGCAGAACACTGAAGCTTTCTTT. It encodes CASSSFHTGQQNTEAFF. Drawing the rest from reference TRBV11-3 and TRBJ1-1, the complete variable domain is EAGVVQSPRYKIIEKKQPVAFWCNPISGHNTLYWYLQNLGQGPELLIRYENEEAVDDSQLPKDRFSAERLKGVDSTLKIQPAELGDSAVYLCASSSFHTGQQNTEAFFGQGTRLTVV.

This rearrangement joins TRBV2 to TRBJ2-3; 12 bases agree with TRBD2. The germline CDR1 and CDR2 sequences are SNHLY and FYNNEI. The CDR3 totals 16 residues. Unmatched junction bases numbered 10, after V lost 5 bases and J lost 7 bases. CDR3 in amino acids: CASSLARTSGVNTQYF. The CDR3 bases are TGTGCCAGCAGTCTCGCCCGGACTAGCGGGGTTAATACGCAGTATTTT. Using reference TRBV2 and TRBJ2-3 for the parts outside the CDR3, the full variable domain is EPEVTQTPSHQVTQMGQEVILRCVPISNHLYFYWYRQILGQKVEFLVSFYNNEISEKSEIFDDQFSVERPDGSNFTLKIRSTKLEDSAMYFCASSLARTSGVNTQYFGPGTRLTVL.

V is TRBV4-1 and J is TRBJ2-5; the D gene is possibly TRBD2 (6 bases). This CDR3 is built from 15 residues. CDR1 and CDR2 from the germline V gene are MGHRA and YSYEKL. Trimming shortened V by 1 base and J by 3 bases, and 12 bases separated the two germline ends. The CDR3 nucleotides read TGCGCCAGCAGCCAAGTCCCCGGAGGGGAAGAGACCCAGTACTTC. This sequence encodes CASSQVPGGEETQYF.

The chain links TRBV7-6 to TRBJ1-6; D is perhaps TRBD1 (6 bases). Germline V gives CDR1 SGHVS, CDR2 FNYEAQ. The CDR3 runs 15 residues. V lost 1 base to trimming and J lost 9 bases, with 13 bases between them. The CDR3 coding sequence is TGTGCCAGCAGCTTAGTGTTTGGACAGACTTCACCCCTCCACTTT. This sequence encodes CASSLVFGQTSPLHF. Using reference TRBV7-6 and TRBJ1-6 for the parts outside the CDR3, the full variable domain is GAGVSQSPRYKVTKRGQDVALRCDPISGHVSLYWYRQALGQGPEFLTYFNYEAQQDKSGLPNDRFSAERPEGSISTLTIQRTEQRDSAMYRCASSLVFGQTSPLHFGNGTRLTVT.

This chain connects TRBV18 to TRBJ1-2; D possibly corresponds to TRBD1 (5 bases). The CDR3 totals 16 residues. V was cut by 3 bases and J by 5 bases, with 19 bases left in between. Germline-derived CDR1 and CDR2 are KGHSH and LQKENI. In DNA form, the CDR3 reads TGTGCCAGCTCACCGACCTTGTCCGGGACTCAATATGGCTACACCTTC. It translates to CASSPTLSGTQYGYTF.

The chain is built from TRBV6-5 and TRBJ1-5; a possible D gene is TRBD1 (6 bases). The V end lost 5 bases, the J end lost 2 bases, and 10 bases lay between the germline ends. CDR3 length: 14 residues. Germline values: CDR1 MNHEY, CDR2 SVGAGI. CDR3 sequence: CASSPGVGNQPQHF. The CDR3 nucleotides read TGTGCCAGCAGTCCAGGGGTGGGCAATCAGCCCCAGCATTTT.

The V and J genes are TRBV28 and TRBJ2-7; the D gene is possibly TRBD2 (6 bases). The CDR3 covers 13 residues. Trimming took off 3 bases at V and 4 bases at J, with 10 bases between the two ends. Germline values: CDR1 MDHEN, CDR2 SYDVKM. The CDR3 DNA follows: TGTGCCAGCAGTTTGGGGGGACGGTACGAGCAGTACGTC. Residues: CASSLGGRYEQYV.

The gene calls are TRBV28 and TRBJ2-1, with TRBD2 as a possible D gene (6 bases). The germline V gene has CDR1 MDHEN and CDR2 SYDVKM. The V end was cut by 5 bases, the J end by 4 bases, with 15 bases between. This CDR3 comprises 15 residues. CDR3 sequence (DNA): TGTGCCAGCAGTCCTACCGGGACTGGATACAATGAGCAGTTCTTC. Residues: CASSPTGTGYNEQFF.

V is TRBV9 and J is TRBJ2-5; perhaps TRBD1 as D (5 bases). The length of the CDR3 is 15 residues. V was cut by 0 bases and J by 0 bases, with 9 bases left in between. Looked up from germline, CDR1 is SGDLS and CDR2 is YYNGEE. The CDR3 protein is CASSVGQTYQETQYF. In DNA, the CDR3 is TGTGCCAGCAGCGTAGGACAGACCTACCAAGAGACCCAGTACTTC.

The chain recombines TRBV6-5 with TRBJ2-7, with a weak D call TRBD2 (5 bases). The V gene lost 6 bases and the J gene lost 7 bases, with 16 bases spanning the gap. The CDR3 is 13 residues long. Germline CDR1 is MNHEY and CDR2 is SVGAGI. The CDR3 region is CASSPGLSGEQYV. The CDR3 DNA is TGTGCCAGCAGCCCTGGTCTATCGGGGGAGCAGTACGTC.

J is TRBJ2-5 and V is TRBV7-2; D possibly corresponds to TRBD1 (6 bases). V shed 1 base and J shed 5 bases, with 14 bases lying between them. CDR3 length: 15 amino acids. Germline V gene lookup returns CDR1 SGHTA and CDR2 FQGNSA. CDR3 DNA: TGTGCCAGCAGCTTAGTTGGACAGAGGTTGGAGACCCAGTACTTC. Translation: CASSLVGQRLETQYF.

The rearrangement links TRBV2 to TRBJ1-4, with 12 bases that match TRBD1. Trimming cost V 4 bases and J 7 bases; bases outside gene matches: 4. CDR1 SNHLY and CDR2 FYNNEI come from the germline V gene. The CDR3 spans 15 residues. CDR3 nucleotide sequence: TGTGCCAGCAGTGCCGGGACAGGGGGCACTGAAAAACTGTTTTTT. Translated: CASSAGTGGTEKLFF.

CDR3 nucleotide sequence: TGTGCCACCAGCAGTCCCGGGACAGACAACACCGGGGAGCTGTTTTTT. As protein: CATSSPGTDNTGELFF. This chain connects TRBV15 to TRBJ2-2, with 7 nucleotides matching TRBD1. After removal of 3 bases from V and 2 bases from J, the junction contained 6 bases not matched to a gene. Germline values: CDR1 LNHNV, CDR2 YYDKDF (reference sequence). This CDR3 is built from 16 residues.

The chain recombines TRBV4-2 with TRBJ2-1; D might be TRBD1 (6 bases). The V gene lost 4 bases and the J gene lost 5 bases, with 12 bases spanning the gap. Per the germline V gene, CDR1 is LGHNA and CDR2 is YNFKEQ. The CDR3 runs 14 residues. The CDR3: CASSPISGDNEQFF. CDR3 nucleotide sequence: TGTGCCAGCAGCCCTATTTCAGGGGACAATGAGCAGTTCTTC.

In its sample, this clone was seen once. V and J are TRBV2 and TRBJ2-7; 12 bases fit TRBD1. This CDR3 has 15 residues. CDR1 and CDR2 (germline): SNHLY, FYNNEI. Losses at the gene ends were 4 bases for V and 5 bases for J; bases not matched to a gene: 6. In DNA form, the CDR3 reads TGTGCCAGCAGTGGCCGGGACAGGGGGCCCAACGAGCAGTACGTC. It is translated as CASSGRDRGPNEQYV.

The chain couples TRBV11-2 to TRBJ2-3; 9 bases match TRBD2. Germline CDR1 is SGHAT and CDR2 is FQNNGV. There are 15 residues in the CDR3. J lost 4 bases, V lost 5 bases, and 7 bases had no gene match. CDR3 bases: TGTGCCAGCAGCGGGGTCCGCGGGGGGGCAGATACGCAGTATTTT. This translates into CASSGVRGGADTQYF.

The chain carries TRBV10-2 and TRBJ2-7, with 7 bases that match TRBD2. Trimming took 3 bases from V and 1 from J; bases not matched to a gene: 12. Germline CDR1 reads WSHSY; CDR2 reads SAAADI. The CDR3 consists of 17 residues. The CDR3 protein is CASSDHVPGLSSYEQYV. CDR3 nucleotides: TGCGCCAGCAGTGACCATGTACCGGGACTATCTTCCTACGAGCAGTACGTC.

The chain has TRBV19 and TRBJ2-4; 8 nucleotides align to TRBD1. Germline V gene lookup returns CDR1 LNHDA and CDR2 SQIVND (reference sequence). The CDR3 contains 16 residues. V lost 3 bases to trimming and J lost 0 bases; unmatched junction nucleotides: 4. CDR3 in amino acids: CASSMRTGLAKNIQYF. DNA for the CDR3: TGTGCCAGTAGTATGAGGACAGGGCTAGCCAAAAACATTCAGTACTTC.

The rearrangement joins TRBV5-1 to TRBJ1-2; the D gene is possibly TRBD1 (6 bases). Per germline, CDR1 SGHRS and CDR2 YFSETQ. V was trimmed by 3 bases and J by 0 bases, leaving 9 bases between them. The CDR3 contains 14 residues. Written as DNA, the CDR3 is TGCGCCAGCAGCTGGGGGCTCACTAACTATGGCTACACCTTC. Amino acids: CASSWGLTNYGYTF.

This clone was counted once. CDR3 nucleotides: TGTGCCAGCAGTTATACGGGGGGGGAAAATTCACCCCTCCACTTT. Protein sequence: CASSYTGGENSPLHF. This chain links TRBV6-6 with TRBJ1-6; a weak D match, TRBD1 (5 bases). There are 15 residues in the CDR3. In germline, CDR1 is MNHNY, CDR2 SVGAGI (reference sequence). Trimming cost V 3 bases and J 7 bases, with 13 bases left between them.